What follows are 30 T cell receptor beta chains derived from one specimen sequenced in a study of response to subunit inactivated influenza vaccine (dated by TCRdb to the late 2010s). To prepare the library, RT-PCR was applied. Sequencing used an Illumina HiSeq 2500. Starting from the raw public reads, TCRdb applied fastp trimming at Q25, assembled clones with MiXCR and retained in-frame beta chains. Rows are combined by CDR3 protein, so each entry shows the most common genes and DNA. The sample profile shows around 580,000 distinct CDR3 sequences; 11% to 15% of them were found once. Roughly 10% of the sample rests with the top ten. The input for sequencing was PBMCs from blood, taken roughly 12 days after vaccination. All receptors come from a man between 50 and 59 years old who received an inactivated influenza vaccine. Donor details come from another sample of the same person, matched by shared clones.

This clonotype occurred a few times. This chain links TRBV2 with TRBJ1-4, with D hard to call. Germline V gene lookup returns CDR1 SNHLY and CDR2 FYNNEI. With 6 bases removed from V and 8 bases from J, the gap between germline ends came to 10 bases. This CDR3 region has 12 residues. The CDR3 spells CASRDGGEKLFF. The CDR3, as DNA: TGTGCCAGCAGGGATGGAGGCGAAAAACTGTTTTTT.

This chain joins TRBV9 and TRBJ2-5; D is perhaps TRBD1 or TRBD2 (5 bases each). The germline CDR1 and CDR2 sequences are SGDLS and YYNGEE. The CDR3 spans 17 residues. Trimming took 0 bases from V and 2 from J, leaving 17 bases between them. The CDR3 loop reads CASSVEGRGRSQETQYF. CDR3 DNA: TGTGCCAGCAGCGTAGAAGGTAGGGGACGATCTCAAGAGACCCAGTACTTC.

For this clonotype: One end of the junction is discordant with germline, which a read error may explain. This sequence joins TRBV7-9 and TRBJ2-3; 9 bases line up with TRBD2. Germline V lookup: CDR1 SEHNR, CDR2 FQNEAQ (reference sequence). The CDR3 consists of 15 residues. CDR3 nucleotides: TGTGCCAGCAGGGGGCTAGCGGGAAGCACAGGTACGCAGTATTTT. Its translation is CASRGLAGSTGTQYF.

The rearrangement uses TRBV11-3 and TRBJ2-5; D tentatively reads TRBD1 or TRBD2 (6 bases each). V was clipped by 4 bases and J by 5 bases, with 14 bases between them. CDR3 length: 14 residues. Germline values: CDR1 SGHNT, CDR2 YENEEA. The CDR3 loop is CASSSQGGLETQYF. In DNA, the CDR3 is TGTGCCAGCAGCTCCCAAGGGGGGCTGGAGACCCAGTACTTC. The whole variable domain, remainder taken from reference TRBV11-3 and TRBJ2-5, is EAGVVQSPRYKIIEKKQPVAFWCNPISGHNTLYWYLQNLGQGPELLIRYENEEAVDDSQLPKDRFSAERLKGVDSTLKIQPAELGDSAVYLCASSSQGGLETQYFGPGTRLLVL.

Only a few counts were recorded for this clonotype. The V gene is TRBV7-2, the J gene TRBJ2-5; a possible D gene is TRBD1 (6 bases). Trimming removed 2 bases from V and 2 bases from J, with 15 bases in between. In germline, CDR1 is SGHTA, CDR2 FQGNSA. The CDR3 covers 16 residues. The CDR3: CASSLIGQMIQETQYF. Here the CDR3 DNA reads TGTGCCAGCAGCTTAATTGGACAGATGATACAAGAGACCCAGTACTTC. Full variable domain (missing parts from reference TRBV7-2 and TRBJ2-5): GAGVSQSPSNKVTEKGKDVELRCDPISGHTALYWYRQSLGQGLEFLIYFQGNSAPDKSGLPSDRFSAERTGGSVSTLTIQRTQQEDSAVYLCASSLIGQMIQETQYFGPGTRLLVL.

This clonotype has only a few counts. The genes are TRBV6-1 and TRBJ2-7; TRBD2 might be the D (7 bases). The V end was cut by 6 bases, the J end by 3 bases, with 12 bases between. The germline V gene has CDR1 MNHNS and CDR2 SASEGT. This CDR3 spans 13 amino acids. The CDR3, as DNA: TGTGCCAGCAGCGGGGGGCGAGGCTACGAGCAGTACTTC. It yields the protein CASSGGRGYEQYF.

This clonotype was observed many times. The J gene is TRBJ2-1, the V gene TRBV10-3; 14 nucleotides align to TRBD2. Germline CDR1 is ENHRY and CDR2 is SYGVKD. CDR3 length: 18 residues. Trimming removed 2 bases from V and 8 bases from J; junction bases left unmatched: 11. CDR3 sequence: CAISEPPGTSGRGDEQFF. The CDR3 DNA reads as TGTGCCATCAGTGAGCCACCCGGGACTAGCGGGAGAGGGGATGAGCAGTTCTTC.

The chain is built from TRBV29-1 and TRBJ1-2; weak D call: TRBD1 (5 bases). Germline loops: CDR1 SQVTM, CDR2 ANQGSEA. The CDR3 covers 14 residues. V was trimmed by 7 bases and J by 0 bases, leaving 15 bases between them. The CDR3 protein is CSGGMGDANYGYTF. The CDR3 DNA reads as TGCAGCGGGGGTATGGGGGACGCTAACTATGGCTACACCTTC.

This clonotype has just a few counts. The chain combines TRBV20-1 with TRBJ2-7; D could derive from TRBD1 or TRBD2 (6 bases each). The CDR3 spans 14 residues. V was trimmed by 5 bases and J by 3 bases, leaving 17 bases between them. CDR1 is DFQATT, CDR2 SNEGSKA, per germline (reference sequence). CDR3 in DNA: TGCAGTGCTCCGGCGGGACAACTACTCTACGAGCAGTACTTC. Translation gives CSAPAGQLLYEQYF.

The chain joins TRBV7-9 to TRBJ2-2; tentatively, D is TRBD2 (6 bases). Germline V gene data show CDR1 as SEHNR and CDR2 as FQNEAQ (reference sequence). The CDR3 runs to 14 residues. V was cut by 1 base and J by 7 bases, with 10 bases left in between. CDR3 protein: CASSLVEGIGELFF. The CDR3 coding sequence is TGTGCCAGCAGCTTAGTGGAGGGAATCGGGGAGCTGTTTTTT.

This clonotype came up many times. This chain connects TRBV20-1 to TRBJ1-1; TRBD1 aligns across 9 bases. From germline, CDR1 is DFQATT and CDR2 SNEGSKA (reference sequence). There are 16 residues in the CDR3. V lost 0 bases, J lost 0 bases, and 5 bases stayed unmatched. CDR3 sequence (DNA): TGCAGTGCTAGAGATGCCGGACAGGGGATGAACACTGAAGCTTTCTTT. It yields the protein CSARDAGQGMNTEAFF.

The chain couples TRBV4-1 to TRBJ2-4; no definite D call. Trimming cost V 0 bases and J 0 bases, with 9 bases left between them. Germline loops: CDR1 MGHRA, CDR2 YSYEKL. CDR3 size: 16 residues. CDR3 in amino acids: CASSQDHSLAKNIQYF. The CDR3 DNA follows: TGCGCCAGCAGCCAAGACCACTCACTAGCCAAAAACATTCAGTACTTC.

This clonotype appeared a few times. This sequence joins TRBV25-1 and TRBJ1-4; D not resolved. Germline V gene data show CDR1 as MGHDK and CDR2 as SYGVNS. V shed 4 bases and J shed 7 bases, with 10 bases lying between them. The CDR3 has 13 amino acids. The CDR3 DNA follows: TGTGCCAGCAGTGCTCTAAAGGGTGAAAAACTGTTTTTT. This gives the protein CASSALKGEKLFF. The full variable domain, with the rest looked up from reference TRBV25-1 and TRBJ1-4, is EADIYQTPRYLVIGTGKKITLECSQTMGHDKMYWYQQDPGMELHLIHYSYGVNSTEKGDLSSESTVSRIRTEHFPLTLESARPSHTSQYLCASSALKGEKLFFGSGTQLSVL.

This clonotype was detected only a few times. This rearrangement joins TRBV7-2 to TRBJ1-6; 11 bases are a match to TRBD1. J was trimmed by 8 bases and V by 1 base; bases with no gene match: 1. Germline CDR1 is SGHTA and CDR2 is FQGNSA. The CDR3 is 15 amino acids. CDR3 in amino acids: CASSLVGQGDSPLHF. Written as DNA, the CDR3 is TGTGCCAGCAGCTTAGTGGGACAGGGGGATTCACCCCTCCACTTT.

This clonotype was seen a handful of times. This chain uses TRBV7-2 with TRBJ2-5, with TRBD1 matching over 7 bases. Germline values: CDR1 SGHTA, CDR2 FQGNSA. V lost 5 bases, J lost 14 bases, and 20 bases stayed unmatched. This CDR3 region has 15 residues. The CDR3 spells CASSLTGTADIPPYF. CDR3 DNA: TGTGCCAGCAGCCTCACCGGGACAGCCGACATCCCCCCATACTTC.

This clonotype occurred many times. The J gene is TRBJ1-2, the V gene TRBV10-3; unclear D gene. Germline loops: CDR1 ENHRY, CDR2 SYGVKD. The CDR3 has 12 residues. The V end lost 3 bases, the J end lost 3 bases, and 5 bases lay between the germline ends. CDR3 nucleotides: TGTGCCATCAGTGACAGCTACTATGGCTACACCTTC. Translating it yields CAISDSYYGYTF.

This rearrangement joins TRBV24-1 to TRBJ1-5, with D unclear. This CDR3 comprises 16 residues. Germline assignment: CDR1 KGHDR and CDR2 SFDVKD. Trimming stripped 1 base from V and 9 bases from J, with 18 bases between. CDR3 sequence: CATSDFGRRGCWPQHF. In nucleotides, the CDR3 is TGTGCCACCAGTGATTTCGGCAGACGGGGTTGTTGGCCCCAGCATTTT.

This rearrangement joins TRBV10-3 to TRBJ2-7, with 7 bases fitting TRBD1. The V gene's germline CDR1 is ENHRY and CDR2 SYGVKD. The CDR3 sequence is 14 residues long. V lost 5 bases to trimming and J lost 5 bases; unmatched junction nucleotides: 9. CDR3 residues: CAISNGTASHEQYF. DNA for the CDR3: TGTGCCATCAGTAATGGGACAGCGAGCCACGAGCAGTACTTC.

This clonotype appeared a single time. The V gene is TRBV6-5, the J gene TRBJ1-1, with TRBD1 matching over 10 bases. CDR3 length: 18 amino acids. Per germline, CDR1 MNHEY and CDR2 SVGAGI. J lost 4 bases, V lost 4 bases, and 15 bases had no gene match. CDR3 sequence (DNA): TGTGCCAGCAGTTTACCCCTTCTCCGGGACAGGGGAGGCACTGAAGCTTTCTTT. Its protein is CASSLPLLRDRGGTEAFF.

In this sample, this clonotype turned up a few times. This chain links TRBV6-6 with TRBJ2-7; TRBD1 agrees at 10 bases. Germline V lookup: CDR1 MNHNY, CDR2 SVGAGI (reference sequence). Trimming cost V 5 bases and J 9 bases; bases outside gene matches: 7. This CDR3 contains 13 residues. In DNA form, the CDR3 reads TGTGCCAGCAGTCCGGGACAGGGGTTTGCGCAGTACTTC. Its protein product is CASSPGQGFAQYF.

This chain connects TRBV6-5 to TRBJ2-5; 7 nucleotides match TRBD2. V lost 2 bases, J lost 1 base, and 7 bases stayed unmatched. Germline V lookup: CDR1 MNHEY, CDR2 SVGAGI. The CDR3 length is 16 residues. DNA of the CDR3: TGTGCCAGCAGTTACGAGCTAGCGGCCCCCCAAGAGACCCAGTACTTC. Amino acids: CASSYELAAPQETQYF.

This rearrangement joins TRBV7-3 to TRBJ2-1, with TRBD2 matching over 8 bases. CDR1 is SGHTA, CDR2 FQGTGA, per germline. The CDR3 extends over 17 amino acids. V was clipped by 2 bases and J by 4 bases; unmatched bases: 10. DNA of the CDR3: TGTGCCAGCAGCTTAGGTCTACCGGGAGGGAGGTACAATGAGCAGTTCTTC. This translates into CASSLGLPGGRYNEQFF.

This clonotype was seen a handful of times. This chain joins TRBV7-2 and TRBJ1-1; the match to TRBD1 covers 7 bases. The V gene end was trimmed by 5 bases and the J gene end by 8 bases; junction bases not matched to a gene: 8. The length of the CDR3 is 13 residues. Germline V gene lookup returns CDR1 SGHTA and CDR2 FQGNSA. CDR3 protein: CASSVGTVGEAFF. The DNA of the CDR3 is TGTGCCAGCAGCGTCGGGACAGTAGGAGAAGCTTTCTTT.

This clonotype was observed a handful of times. The chain is built from TRBV29-1 and TRBJ2-2; 7 bases fit TRBD1. V was clipped by 7 bases and J by 7 bases; unmatched bases: 15. The germline CDR1 and CDR2 sequences are SQVTM and ANQGSEA. CDR3 length: 15 amino acids. For the CDR3, the DNA is TGCAGCGCCCGACAGGGAGCCCCCTTCTACGGGGAGCTGTTTTTT. As protein: CSARQGAPFYGELFF.

This clonotype was counted many times. The chain uses TRBV5-6 and TRBJ1-2, with a possible D match to TRBD1 (5 bases). This CDR3 spans 12 amino acids. Germline V gives CDR1 SGHDT, CDR2 YYEEEE. The V gene lost 4 bases and the J gene lost 4 bases, with 8 bases spanning the gap. The CDR3: CASSRQGYGYTF. Written as DNA, the CDR3 is TGTGCCAGCAGCCGCCAGGGCTATGGCTACACCTTC.

The chain links TRBV12-3 or TRBV12-4 to TRBJ2-5; a weak D match, TRBD2 (6 bases). V lost 2 bases to trimming and J lost 3 bases, with 10 bases between them. CDR3 length: 14 amino acids. CDR3 loop: CASSLWTTKETQYF. For the CDR3, the DNA is TGTGCCAGCAGTTTATGGACTACCAAAGAGACCCAGTACTTC.

This clonotype has a handful of counts. The chain links TRBV12-3 or TRBV12-4 to TRBJ2-7, with a possible D match to TRBD2 (5 bases). V gave up 6 bases and J gave up 6 bases, with 15 bases separating them. This CDR3 is 13 amino acids long. This CDR3 is CASSRGRTFEQYF. For the CDR3, the DNA is TGTGCCAGCAGCCGCGGGCGTACGTTCGAGCAGTACTTC.

This clonotype was detected ten times or more. V and J are TRBV19 and TRBJ1-5; no reliable D call. This CDR3 is 12 amino acids long. With 3 bases removed from V and 4 bases from J, the gap between germline ends came to 4 bases. Germline V gives CDR1 LNHDA, CDR2 SQIVND (reference sequence). The CDR3 loop is CASSIPNQPQHF. CDR3 bases: TGTGCCAGTAGTATCCCGAATCAGCCCCAGCATTTT.

This clonotype was found a few times. As DNA, the CDR3 is TGTGCCACCAGCAGAGATCTCACTGGGTACGAGCAGTACTTC. This codes for CATSRDLTGYEQYF. V and J are TRBV15 and TRBJ2-7; D is uncertain. The germline gives CDR1 LNHNV, CDR2 YYDKDF (reference sequence). The V end lost 0 bases, the J end lost 4 bases, and 10 bases lay between the germline ends. This CDR3 is built from 14 residues.

This clonotype has just a few counts. The chain recombines TRBV9 with TRBJ2-3; D is perhaps TRBD2 (6 bases). Trimming shortened V by 0 bases and J by 4 bases, and 12 bases separated the two germline ends. CDR3 length: 15 residues. CDR1 and CDR2 from the germline V gene are SGDLS and YYNGEE. CDR3 coding DNA: TGTGCCAGCAGCGTAGCGCCCGGGGGATCAGATACGCAGTATTTT. Protein: CASSVAPGGSDTQYF.